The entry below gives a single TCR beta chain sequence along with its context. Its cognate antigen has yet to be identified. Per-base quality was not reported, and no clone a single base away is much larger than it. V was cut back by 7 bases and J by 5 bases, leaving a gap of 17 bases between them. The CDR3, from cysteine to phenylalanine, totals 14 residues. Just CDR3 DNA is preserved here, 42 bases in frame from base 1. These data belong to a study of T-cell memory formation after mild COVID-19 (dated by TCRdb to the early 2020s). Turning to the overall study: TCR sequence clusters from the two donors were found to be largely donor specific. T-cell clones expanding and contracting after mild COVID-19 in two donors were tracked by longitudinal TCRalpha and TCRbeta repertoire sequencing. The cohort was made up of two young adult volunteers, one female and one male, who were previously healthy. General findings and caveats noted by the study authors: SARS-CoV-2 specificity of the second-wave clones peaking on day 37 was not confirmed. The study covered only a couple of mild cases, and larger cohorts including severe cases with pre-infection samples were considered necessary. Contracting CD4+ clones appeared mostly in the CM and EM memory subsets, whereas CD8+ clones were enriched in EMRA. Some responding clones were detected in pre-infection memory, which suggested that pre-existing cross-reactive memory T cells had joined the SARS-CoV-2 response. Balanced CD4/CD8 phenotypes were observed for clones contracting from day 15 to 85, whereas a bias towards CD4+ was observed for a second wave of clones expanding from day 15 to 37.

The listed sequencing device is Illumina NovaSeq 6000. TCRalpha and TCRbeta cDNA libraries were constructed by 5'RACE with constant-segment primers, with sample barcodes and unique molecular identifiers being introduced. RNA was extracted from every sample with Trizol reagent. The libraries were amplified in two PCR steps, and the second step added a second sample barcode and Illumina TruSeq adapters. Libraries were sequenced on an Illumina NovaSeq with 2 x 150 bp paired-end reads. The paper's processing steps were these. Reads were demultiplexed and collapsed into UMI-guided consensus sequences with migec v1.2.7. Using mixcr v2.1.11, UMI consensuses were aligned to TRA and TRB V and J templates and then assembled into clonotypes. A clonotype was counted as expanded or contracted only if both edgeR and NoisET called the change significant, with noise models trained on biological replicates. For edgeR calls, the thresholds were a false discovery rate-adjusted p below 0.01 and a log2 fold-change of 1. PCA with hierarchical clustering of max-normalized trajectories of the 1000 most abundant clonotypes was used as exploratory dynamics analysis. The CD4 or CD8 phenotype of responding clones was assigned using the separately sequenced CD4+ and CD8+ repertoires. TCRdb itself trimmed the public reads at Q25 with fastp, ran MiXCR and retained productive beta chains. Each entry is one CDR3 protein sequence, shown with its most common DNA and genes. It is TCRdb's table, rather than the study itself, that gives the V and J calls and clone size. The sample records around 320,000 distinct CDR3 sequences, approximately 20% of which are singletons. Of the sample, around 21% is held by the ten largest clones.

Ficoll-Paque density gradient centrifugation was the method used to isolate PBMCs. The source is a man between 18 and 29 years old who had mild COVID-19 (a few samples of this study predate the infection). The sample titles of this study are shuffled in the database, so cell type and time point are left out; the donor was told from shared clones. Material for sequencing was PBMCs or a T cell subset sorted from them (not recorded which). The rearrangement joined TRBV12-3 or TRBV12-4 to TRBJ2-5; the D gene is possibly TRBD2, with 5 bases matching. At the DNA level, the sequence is TGTGCCAGCACCATTGGGCTAGCCTTGGAGACCCAGTACTTC. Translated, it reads CASTIGLALETQYF.